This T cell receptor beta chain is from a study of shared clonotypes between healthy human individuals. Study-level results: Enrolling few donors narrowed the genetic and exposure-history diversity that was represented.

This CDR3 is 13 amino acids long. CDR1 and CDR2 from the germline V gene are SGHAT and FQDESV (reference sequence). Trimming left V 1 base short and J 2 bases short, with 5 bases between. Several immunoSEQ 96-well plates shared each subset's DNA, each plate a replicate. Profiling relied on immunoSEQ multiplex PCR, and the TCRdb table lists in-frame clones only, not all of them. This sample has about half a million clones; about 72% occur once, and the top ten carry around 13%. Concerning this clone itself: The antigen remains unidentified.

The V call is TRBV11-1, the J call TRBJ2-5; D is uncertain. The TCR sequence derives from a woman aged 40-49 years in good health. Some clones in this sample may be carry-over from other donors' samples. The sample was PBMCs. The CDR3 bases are TGTGCCAGCAGCTTAGTCCGGCAAGAGACCCAGTACTTC. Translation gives CASSLVRQETQYF. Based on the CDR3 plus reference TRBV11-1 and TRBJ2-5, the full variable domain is EAEVAQSPRYKITEKSQAVAFWCDPISGHATLYWYRQILGQGPELLVQFQDESVVDDSQLPKDRFSAERLKGVDSTLKIQPAELGDSAMYLCASSLVRQETQYFGPGTRLLVL.